This T cell receptor (beta chain) is from a study of identical twins (dated by TCRdb to the mid-2010s). Looking at the study overall: To test whether fetal clonotypes persist, this study deep-sequenced TCR alpha and beta repertoires from monozygotic twins, from unrelated adults of various ages, and from cord blood. Replicate twin experiments were performed at different times using different library preparation protocols to rule out contamination. Overall study results and their limits: Abundant cord blood beta clonotypes had fewer insertions, young adult naive repertoires showed a similar but weaker trend, and memory repertoires showed no such trend. Compared with coincidental sharing between unrelated individuals, out-of-frame TCR alpha sequences shared between twins had an excess of sequences with low generation probability. The excess sharing between twins in beta out-of-frame sequences was weaker because fewer shared sequences reduced the signal-to-noise ratio. Zero-insertion analyses could be partly confounded by invariant T cells such as MAIT and iNKT, though diverse VJ usage argued against such confounding for most clonotypes. Conclusions relied on cross-sectional statistical analysis, since the same donors could not be followed over many years. In monozygotic twins, out-of-frame TCR alpha sharing was systematically underestimated by recombination models, although the models agreed with sharing between unrelated individuals.

All donors were healthy Caucasians. Three unrelated non-twin adults were also sequenced: a male aged 18 to 30, a male aged 50 to 60 and a female aged 50 to 60. Miltenyi CD45RO+ enrichment and human naive T-cell isolation kits were used to isolate memory (CD45RO+) and naive T cells from PBMC. V ends up 3 bases short and J 0 bases short, with an unmatched junction base count of 5. The CDR3 runs 15 residues from the cysteine to the phenylalanine. Of the read, only the CDR3 DNA is kept; its 45 bases are in frame from base 1. CDR1 and CDR2, per the germline V gene (reference sequence), are DFQATT and SNEGSKA. This clonotype appeared many times. Its cognate antigen has yet to be identified. No base quality values were provided; no much bigger clone lies one nucleotide off. The library was prepared using 5' RACE. Instrument used: Illumina HiSeq 2000. Template switching added a universal primer binding site, and the final cDNA carried a unique molecular identifier that allowed TCR cDNA molecules to be counted accurately. Specific primers in the conserved constant-segment region were used to synthesize first-strand cDNA for the TCR alpha and beta chains. To control for contamination, each cDNA library was double barcoded with a SMART-Mk sample barcode plus Illumina barcodes. TruSeq adapter sequences along with Illumina sample barcodes were introduced in two successive PCR steps. The Illumina HiSeq platform was used with custom primers to sequence TCR alpha and beta cDNA libraries. The authors' analysis ran thus. MiGEC was used to process raw reads and extract unique molecular identifiers, and MiXCR was used to find CDR3 positions. Recombination models were inferred per individual with the repgenHMM and IGoR tools using an EM algorithm. Shared clonotypes were analyzed with the tcR package in R, and sharing was normalized by the product of cloneset sizes. Out-of-frame nonproductive sequences were analyzed to study raw recombination free of thymic and clonal selection effects. The public reads were run again by TCRdb, first through fastp at Q25 and then through MiXCR, and only productive beta chains were kept. Rows matching on CDR3 protein sequence are summarized as one entry with the most common DNA and genes. Clone size and V and J calls follow TCRdb, not the original study. Recorded for this sample are a few hundred thousand distinct CDR3 sequences; around 18% of them occurred a single time. Around 12% of the sample goes to the ten largest clones.

Sequencing was done on a sample of naive T cells sorted from blood. This specimen's cell subset or site label, interpreted: cells isolated with a human naive T-cell isolation kit. The receptor chain draws on TRBV20-1 and TRBJ2-1, and 7 junction bases match TRBD2. This clonotype originated in a man aged 45-65 years in good health. The DNA sequence is TGCAGTGCTAGTAGGCGGGGGAGCTCCTACAATGAGCAGTTCTTC. The translation is CSASRRGSSYNEQFF.